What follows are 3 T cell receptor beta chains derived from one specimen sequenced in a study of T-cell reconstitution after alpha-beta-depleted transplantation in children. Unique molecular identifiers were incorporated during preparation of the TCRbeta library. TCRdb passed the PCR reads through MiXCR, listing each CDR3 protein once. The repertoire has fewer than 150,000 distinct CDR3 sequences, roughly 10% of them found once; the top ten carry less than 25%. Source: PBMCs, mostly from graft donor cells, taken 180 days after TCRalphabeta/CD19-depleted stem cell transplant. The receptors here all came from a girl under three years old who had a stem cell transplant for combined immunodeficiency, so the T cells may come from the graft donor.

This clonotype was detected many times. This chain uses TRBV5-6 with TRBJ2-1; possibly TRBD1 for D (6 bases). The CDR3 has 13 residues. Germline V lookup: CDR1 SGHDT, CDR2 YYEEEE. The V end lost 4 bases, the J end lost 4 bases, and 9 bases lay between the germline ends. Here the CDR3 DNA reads TGTGCCAGCAGCCTTGGACAGTACAATGAGCAGTTCTTC. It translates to CASSLGQYNEQFF.

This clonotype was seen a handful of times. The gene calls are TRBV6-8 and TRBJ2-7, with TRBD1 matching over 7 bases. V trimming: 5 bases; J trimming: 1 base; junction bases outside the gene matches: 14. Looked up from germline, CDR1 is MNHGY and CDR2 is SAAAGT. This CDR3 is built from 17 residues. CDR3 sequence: CASSPHHLTGKSYEQYF. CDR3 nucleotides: TGTGCCAGCAGTCCCCATCACTTGACAGGGAAATCCTACGAGCAGTACTTC.

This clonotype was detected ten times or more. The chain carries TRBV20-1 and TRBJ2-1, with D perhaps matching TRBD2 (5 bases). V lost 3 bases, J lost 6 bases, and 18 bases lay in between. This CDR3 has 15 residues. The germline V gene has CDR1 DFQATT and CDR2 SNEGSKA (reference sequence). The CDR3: CSASRELVGSNEQFF. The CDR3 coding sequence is TGCAGTGCTAGTAGGGAACTAGTCGGATCCAATGAGCAGTTCTTC.